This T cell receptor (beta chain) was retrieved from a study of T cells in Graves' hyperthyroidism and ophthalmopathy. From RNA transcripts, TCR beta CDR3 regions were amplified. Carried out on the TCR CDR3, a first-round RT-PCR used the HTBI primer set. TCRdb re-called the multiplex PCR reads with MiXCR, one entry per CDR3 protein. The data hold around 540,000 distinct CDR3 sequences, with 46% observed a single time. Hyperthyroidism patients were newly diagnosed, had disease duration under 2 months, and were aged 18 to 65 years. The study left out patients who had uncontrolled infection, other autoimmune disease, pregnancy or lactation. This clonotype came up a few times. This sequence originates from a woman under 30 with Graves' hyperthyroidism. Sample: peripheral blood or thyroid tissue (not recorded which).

The DNA for the CDR3 is TGTGCCAGCTCTTCGGCGGGAGGTTGGCAAGAGACCCAGTACTTC. Translated, it gives CASSSAGGWQETQYF. The chain employs TRBV13 and TRBJ2-5; 8 bases align to TRBD2. J lost 2 bases, V lost 8 bases, and 10 bases had no gene match. The CDR3 spans 15 residues. Germline V gene sequence: CDR1 PRHDT, CDR2 FYEKMQ (reference sequence).